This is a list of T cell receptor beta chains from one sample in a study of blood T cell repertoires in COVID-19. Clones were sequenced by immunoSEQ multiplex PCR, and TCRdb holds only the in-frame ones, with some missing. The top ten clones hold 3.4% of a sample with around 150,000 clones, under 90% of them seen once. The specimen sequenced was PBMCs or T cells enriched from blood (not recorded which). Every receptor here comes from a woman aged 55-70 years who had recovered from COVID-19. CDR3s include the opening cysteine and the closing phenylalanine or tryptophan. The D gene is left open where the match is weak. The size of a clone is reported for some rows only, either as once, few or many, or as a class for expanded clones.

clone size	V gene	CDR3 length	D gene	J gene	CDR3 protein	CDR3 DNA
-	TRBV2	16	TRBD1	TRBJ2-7	CASRRDRGKGAGEQYF	TGTGCCAGCAGACGTGACAGGGGAAAAGGGGCAGGCGAGCAGTACTTC
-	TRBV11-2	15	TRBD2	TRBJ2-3	CASSFGTRVSSTQYF	TGTGCCAGCAGCTTTGGGACTAGAGTCTCCAGTACGCAGTATTTT
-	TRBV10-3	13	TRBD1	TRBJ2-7	CAISEFQGDEQYF	TGTGCCATCAGTGAGTTCCAGGGGGACGAGCAGTACTTC
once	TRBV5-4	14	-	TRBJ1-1	CASSLGGANTEAFF	TGTGCCAGCAGCTTGGGCGGGGCGAACACTGAAGCTTTCTTT
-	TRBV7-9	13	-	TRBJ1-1	CASSLHGNTEAFF	TGTGCCAGCAGCTTACACGGGAACACTGAAGCTTTCTTT
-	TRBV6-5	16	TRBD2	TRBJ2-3	CASSYTGTSEWDTQYF	TGTGCCAGCAGTTATACCGGGACTAGCGAATGGGATACGCAGTATTTT
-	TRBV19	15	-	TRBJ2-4	CASSASQGGKNIQYF	TGTGCCAGTAGTGCATCTCAGGGGGGCAAAAACATTCAGTACTTC
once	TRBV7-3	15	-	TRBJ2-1	CASSGRGSSYNEQFF	TGTGCCAGCAGCGGAAGGGGAAGCTCCTACAATGAGCAGTTCTTC
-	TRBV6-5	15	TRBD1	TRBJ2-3	CASRPGQGNTDTQYF	TGTGCCAGCAGGCCGGGACAGGGGAACACAGATACGCAGTATTTT
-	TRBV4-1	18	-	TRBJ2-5	CASSHGPSRGSGSETQYF	TGCGCCAGCAGCCATGGGCCTAGCAGAGGGTCTGGGTCAGAGACCCAGTACTTC
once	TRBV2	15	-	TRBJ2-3	CASSEALPRGDTQYF	TGTGCCAGCAGTGAAGCGCTTCCCAGAGGCGATACGCAGTATTTT
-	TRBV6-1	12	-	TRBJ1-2	CASSEALYGYTF	TGTGCCAGCAGTGAAGCCCTCTATGGCTACACCTTC
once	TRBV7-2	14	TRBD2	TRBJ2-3	CASSNSGGTDTQYF	TGTGCCAGCAGCAATAGCGGGGGCACAGATACGCAGTATTTT
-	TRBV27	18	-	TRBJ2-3	CASSPRQGLIQGTDTQYF	TGTGCCAGCAGCCCTCGGCAGGGCCTAATCCAGGGCACAGATACGCAGTATTTT
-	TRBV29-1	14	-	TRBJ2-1	CSVETDSSYNEQFF	TGCAGCGTTGAGACAGATAGCTCCTACAATGAGCAGTTCTTC
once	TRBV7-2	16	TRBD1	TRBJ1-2	CASSQISTGGAGGYTF	TGTGCCAGCAGCCAAATCTCGACAGGGGGCGCGGGTGGCTACACCTTC
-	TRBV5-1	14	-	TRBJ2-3	CASSVDSSTDTQYF	TGCGCCAGCAGCGTGGACAGCTCCACAGATACGCAGTATTTT
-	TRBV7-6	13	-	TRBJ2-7	CASSLGQNYEQYF	TGTGCCAGCAGCTTAGGACAGAACTACGAGCAGTACTTC
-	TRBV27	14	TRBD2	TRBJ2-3	CASSLSAGADTQYF	TGTGCCAGCAGTTTATCGGCGGGGGCAGATACGCAGTATTTT
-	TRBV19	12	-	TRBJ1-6	CASSIRGSPLHF	TGTGCCAGTAGTATACGAGGCTCACCCCTCCACTTT
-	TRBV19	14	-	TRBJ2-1	CASSIDRDYNEQFF	TGTGCCAGTAGTATAGACAGGGATTACAATGAGCAGTTCTTC
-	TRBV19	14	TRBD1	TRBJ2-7	CASSRTGKPYEQYF	TGTGCCAGTAGTAGGACAGGGAAGCCCTACGAGCAGTACTTC
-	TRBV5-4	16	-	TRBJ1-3	CASSSTPDSSGNTIYF	TGTGCCAGCAGCTCGACCCCGGACAGCTCTGGAAACACCATATATTTT
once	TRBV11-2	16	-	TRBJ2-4	CASSLAPLDVKNIQYF	TGTGCCAGCAGCTTAGCTCCGCTAGACGTCAAAAACATTCAGTACTTC
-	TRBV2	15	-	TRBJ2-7	CATTTGLRSSYEQYF	TGTGCCACAACAACGGGGTTAAGGAGCTCCTACGAGCAGTACTTC
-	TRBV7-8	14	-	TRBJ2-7	CASSLEAGEGEQYF	TGTGCCAGCAGCTTAGAGGCAGGGGAAGGCGAGCAGTACTTC
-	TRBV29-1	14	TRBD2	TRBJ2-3	CSVGGSFSGEAQYF	TGCAGCGTCGGTGGGAGCTTTAGCGGGGAGGCGCAGTATTTT
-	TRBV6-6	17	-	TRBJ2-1	CASSPPGPTGIYNEQFF	TGTGCCAGCAGTCCCCCAGGTCCTACAGGTATCTACAATGAGCAGTTCTTC
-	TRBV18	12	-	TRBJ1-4	CASSRANEKLFF	TGTGCCAGCTCACGAGCTAATGAAAAACTGTTTTTT
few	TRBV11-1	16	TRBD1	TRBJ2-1	CASSLGQGGSYNEQFF	TGTGCCAGCAGCTTAGGACAGGGTGGCTCCTACAATGAGCAGTTCTTC
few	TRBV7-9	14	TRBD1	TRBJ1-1	CASSLGQGTTEAFF	TGTGCCAGCAGCTTAGGACAGGGGACCACTGAAGCTTTCTTT
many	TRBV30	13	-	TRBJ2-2	CAWSPGNTGELFF	TGTGCCTGGAGCCCGGGGAACACCGGGGAGCTGTTTTTT
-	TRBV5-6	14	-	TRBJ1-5	CASRIQGSNQPQHF	TGTGCCAGCAGGATACAGGGAAGCAATCAGCCCCAGCATTTT
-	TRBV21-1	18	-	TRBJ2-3	CASSTDHVAGASTDTQYF	TGTGCCAGCAGCACAGACCACGTCGCGGGAGCTAGCACAGATACGCAGTATTTT
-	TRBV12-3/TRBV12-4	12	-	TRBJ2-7	CASSRYSYEQYF	TGTGCCAGCAGCCGGTATTCCTACGAGCAGTACTTC
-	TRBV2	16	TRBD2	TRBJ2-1	CASSEAWRGVYNEQFF	TGTGCCAGCAGTGAAGCGTGGCGGGGGGTCTACAATGAGCAGTTCTTC